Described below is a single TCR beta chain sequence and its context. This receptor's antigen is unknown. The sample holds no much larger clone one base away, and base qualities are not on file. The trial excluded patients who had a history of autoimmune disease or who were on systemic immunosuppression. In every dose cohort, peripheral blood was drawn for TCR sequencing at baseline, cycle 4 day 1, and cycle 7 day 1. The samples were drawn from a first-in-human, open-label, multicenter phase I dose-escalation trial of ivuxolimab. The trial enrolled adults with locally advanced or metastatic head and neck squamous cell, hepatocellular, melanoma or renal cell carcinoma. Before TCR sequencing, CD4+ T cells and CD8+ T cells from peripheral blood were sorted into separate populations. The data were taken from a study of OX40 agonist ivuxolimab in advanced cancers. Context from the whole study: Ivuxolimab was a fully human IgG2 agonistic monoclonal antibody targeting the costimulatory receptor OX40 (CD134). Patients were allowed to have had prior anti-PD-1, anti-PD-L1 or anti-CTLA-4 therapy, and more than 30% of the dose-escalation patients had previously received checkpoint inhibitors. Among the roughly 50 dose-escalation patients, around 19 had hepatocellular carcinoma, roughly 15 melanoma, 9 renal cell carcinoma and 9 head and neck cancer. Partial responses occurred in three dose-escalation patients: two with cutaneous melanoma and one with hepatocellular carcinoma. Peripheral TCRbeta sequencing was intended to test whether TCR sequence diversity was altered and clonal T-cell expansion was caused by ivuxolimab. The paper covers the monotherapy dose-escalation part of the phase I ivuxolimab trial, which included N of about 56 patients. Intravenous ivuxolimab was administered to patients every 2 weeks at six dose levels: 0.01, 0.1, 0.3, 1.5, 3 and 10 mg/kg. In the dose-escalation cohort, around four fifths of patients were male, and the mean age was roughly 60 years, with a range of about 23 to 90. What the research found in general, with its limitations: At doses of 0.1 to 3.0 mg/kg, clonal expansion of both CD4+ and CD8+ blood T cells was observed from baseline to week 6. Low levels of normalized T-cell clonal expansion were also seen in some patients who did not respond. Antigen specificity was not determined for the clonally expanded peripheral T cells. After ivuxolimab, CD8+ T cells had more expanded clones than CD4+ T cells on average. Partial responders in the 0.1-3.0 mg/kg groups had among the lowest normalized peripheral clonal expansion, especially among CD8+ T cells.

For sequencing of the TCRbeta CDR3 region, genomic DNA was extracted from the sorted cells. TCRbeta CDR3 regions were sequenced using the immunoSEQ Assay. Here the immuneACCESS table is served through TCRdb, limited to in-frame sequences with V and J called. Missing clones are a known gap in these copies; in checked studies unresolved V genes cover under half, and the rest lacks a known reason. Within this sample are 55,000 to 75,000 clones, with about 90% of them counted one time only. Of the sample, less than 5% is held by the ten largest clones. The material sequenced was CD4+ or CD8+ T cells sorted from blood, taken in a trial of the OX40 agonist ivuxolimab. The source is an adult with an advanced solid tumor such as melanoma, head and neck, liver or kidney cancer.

The base sequence is TGTGCCAGCAGCTCTCCAGGGGGCAAACACGAGCAGTACTTC. It codes for CASSSPGGKHEQYF. The chain is made from TRBV7-2 and TRBJ2-7, and TRBD1 aligns with 8 junction nucleotides. CDR1 and CDR2 (SGHTA, FQGNSA) derive from the germline V gene. From its cysteine to its phenylalanine, the CDR3 spans 14 amino acids. Just CDR3 DNA is preserved here, 42 bases in frame from base 1. V ends up 4 bases short and J 5 bases short, with an unmatched junction base count of 7.